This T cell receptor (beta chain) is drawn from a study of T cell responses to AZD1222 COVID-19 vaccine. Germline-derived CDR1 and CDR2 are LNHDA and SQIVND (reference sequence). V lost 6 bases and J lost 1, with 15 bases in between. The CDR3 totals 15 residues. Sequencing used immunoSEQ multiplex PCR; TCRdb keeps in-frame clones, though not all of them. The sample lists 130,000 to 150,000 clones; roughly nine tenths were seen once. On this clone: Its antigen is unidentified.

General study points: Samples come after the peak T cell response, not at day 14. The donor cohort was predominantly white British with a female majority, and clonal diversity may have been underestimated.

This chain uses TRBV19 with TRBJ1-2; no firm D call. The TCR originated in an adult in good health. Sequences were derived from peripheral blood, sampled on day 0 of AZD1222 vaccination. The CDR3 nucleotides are TGTGCCAGTAGAATATTCCCTATCGGTAACTATGGCTACACCTTC. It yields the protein CASRIFPIGNYGYTF.